This T cell receptor (beta chain) was recovered during a study of cytomegalovirus exposure and HLA in healthy donors. Across the study: The same platform was used for the roughly 110 validation repertoires as for the 666 first-cohort repertoires, as reported in a later analysis. Study-wide results and limits: Cytomegalovirus association was assigned to approximately 180 TCR beta chains.

In the case of this clone: Its antigen is unidentified.

The repertoire was sequenced with immunoSEQ multiplex PCR; TCRdb's copy has only in-frame clones and lacks some. The data hold approximately 150,000 clones, with approximately 90% observed a single time. Among the approximately 110 subjects of the validation cohort, separate from the approximately 670-subject first cohort, were the donors. Germline V gives CDR1 MNHEY, CDR2 SMNVEV (reference sequence). The CDR3 extends over 12 amino acids. V gave up 3 bases and J gave up 5 bases, with 4 bases separating them. The sample comprised PBMCs. This chain links TRBV27 with TRBJ1-4; no clear D. This sequence was found in a man between 18 and 35 years old in good health and CMV-seropositive. The CDR3 sequence: CASSFVNEKLFF. The CDR3, as DNA: TGTGCCAGCAGTTTCGTAAATGAAAAACTGTTTTTT. The full variable domain, with the rest looked up from reference TRBV27 and TRBJ1-4, is EAQVTQNPRYLITVTGKKLTVTCSQNMNHEYMSWYRQDPGLGLRQIYYSMNVEVTDKGDVPEGYKVSRKEKRNFPLILESPSPNQTSLYFCASSFVNEKLFFGSGTQLSVL.